This entry describes one TCR beta chain. These data are taken from a study of blood T cell repertoires in COVID-19. Overall study: Specimens from acute and convalescent COVID-19 originated in the United States, Italy and Spain. The analysed material was cDNA or gDNA that came from T cells, B-cell-depleted T cells, or PBMCs.

The CDR3 contains 14 residues. The J segment lost 9 bases and the V segment lost 4 bases, leaving 4 bases of the junction unmatched. The germline V gene encodes CDR1 SGHDT and CDR2 YYEEEE. Authors' methods: Reference gene primer amplification gave estimated nucleated cell counts. Assay used: immunoSEQ multiplex PCR; TCRdb lists only in-frame clones, some missing. V, J and clone size are taken as reported in that table, and D and trimming were inferred from the DNA itself. The sample has approximately 260,000 clones, around 82% seen once. The chain combines TRBV5-6 with TRBJ1-6; 10 bases fit TRBD1. The sample comprised peripheral blood. This TCR came from a woman of 80 years or more with active or convalescent COVID-19. The CDR3 protein is CASSPGTGASPLHF. The CDR3 nucleotides read TGTGCCAGCAGCCCCGGGACAGGGGCTTCACCCCTCCACTTT.